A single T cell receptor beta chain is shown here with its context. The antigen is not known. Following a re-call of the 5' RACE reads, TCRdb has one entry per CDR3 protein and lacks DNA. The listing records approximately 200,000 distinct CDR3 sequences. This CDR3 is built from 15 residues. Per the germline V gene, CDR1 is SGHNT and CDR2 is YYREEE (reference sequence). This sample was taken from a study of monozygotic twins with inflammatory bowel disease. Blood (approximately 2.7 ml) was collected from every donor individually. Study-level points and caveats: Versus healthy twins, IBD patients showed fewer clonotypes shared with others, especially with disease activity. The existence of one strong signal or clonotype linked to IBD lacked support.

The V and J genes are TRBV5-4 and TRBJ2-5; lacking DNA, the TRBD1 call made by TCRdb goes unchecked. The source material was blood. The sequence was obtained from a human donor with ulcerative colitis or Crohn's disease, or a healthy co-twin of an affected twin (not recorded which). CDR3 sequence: CASSRTGSGMETQYF.